This TCR beta chain was captured in a study of T cell responses to AZD1222 COVID-19 vaccine. Sequenced by immunoSEQ multiplex PCR; TCRdb stores in-frame clones only, minus some. The sample lists about 54,000 clones, around 92% occurring once. The germline V gene has CDR1 SGDLS and CDR2 YYNGEE. The CDR3 is 15 amino acids. Trimming at V came to 0 bases and at J to 9 bases, leaving 10 bases not matched to a gene. Sequencing used peripheral blood, obtained 28 days after the second AZD1222 dose. The origin of this receptor is an adult who received the AZD1222 COVID-19 vaccine. This sequence joins TRBV9 and TRBJ2-5; 8 bases align to TRBD2. The CDR3 DNA follows: TGTGCCAGCAGCGTAGGAGCGGGAGCTTTGGAGGCCCAGTACTTC. Its protein is CASSVGAGALEAQYF.